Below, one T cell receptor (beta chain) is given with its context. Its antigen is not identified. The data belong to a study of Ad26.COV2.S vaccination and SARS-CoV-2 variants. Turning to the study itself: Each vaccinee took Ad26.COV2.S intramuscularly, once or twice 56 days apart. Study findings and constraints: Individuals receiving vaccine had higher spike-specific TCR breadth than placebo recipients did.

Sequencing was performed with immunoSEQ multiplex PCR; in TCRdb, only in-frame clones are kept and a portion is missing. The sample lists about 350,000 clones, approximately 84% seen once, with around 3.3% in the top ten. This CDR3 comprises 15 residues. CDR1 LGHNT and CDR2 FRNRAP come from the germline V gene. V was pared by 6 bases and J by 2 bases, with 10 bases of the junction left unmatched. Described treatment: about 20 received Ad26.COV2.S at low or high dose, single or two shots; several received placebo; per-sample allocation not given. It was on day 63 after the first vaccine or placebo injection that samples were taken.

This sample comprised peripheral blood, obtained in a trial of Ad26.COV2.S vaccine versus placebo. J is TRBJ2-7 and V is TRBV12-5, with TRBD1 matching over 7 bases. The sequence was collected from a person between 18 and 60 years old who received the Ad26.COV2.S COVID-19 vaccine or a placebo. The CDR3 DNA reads TGTGCTAGTGGATCCAACAGGGGACGCGCCTACGAGCAGTACTTC. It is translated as CASGSNRGRAYEQYF. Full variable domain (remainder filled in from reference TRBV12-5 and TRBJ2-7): DARVTQTPRHKVTEMGQEVTMRCQPILGHNTVFWYRQTMMQGLELLAYFRNRAPLDDSGMPKDRFSAEMPDATLATLKIQPSEPRDSAVYFCASGSNRGRAYEQYFGPGTRLTVT.